This T cell receptor beta chain was captured by sequencing in a study of blood T cell repertoires in COVID-19. Across the study: The United States, Italy and Spain supplied acute and convalescent COVID-19 samples.

Trimming took 2 bases from V and 2 from J, leaving 10 bases between them. The CDR3 has 15 amino acids. CDR1 and CDR2 from the germline V gene are LGHDT and YNNKEL (reference sequence). Grouping used clinical history reported by participants in a survey and questionnaire. In the authors' methods: Estimated nucleated cell counts came from reference gene primer amplification. Produced via immunoSEQ multiplex PCR; TCRdb's table is partial and in-frame only. V, J and clone size were drawn from that table, and D and trimming were deduced from the DNA. The sample gives 150,000 to 200,000 clones, roughly 82% of which show up once; 12% is in the top ten.

Sequenced: PBMCs or T cells enriched from blood (not recorded which). This clonotype was sampled from a man aged 40-55 years who had recovered from COVID-19. J is TRBJ1-5 and V is TRBV3-1 (or the pseudogene TRBV3-2); D might be TRBD1 (5 bases). The CDR3 nucleotides read TGTGCCAGCAGCCAAAGCAGGGCAGGCAATCAGCCCCAGCATTTT. This codes for CASSQSRAGNQPQHF.